The 19 T cell receptor beta chains given below trace back to one sample, sequenced in a study of blood T cell repertoires in COVID-19. Some clones are missing from TCRdb's copy, which holds only in-frame ones; the method was immunoSEQ multiplex PCR. The sample has about 370,000 clones, roughly 90% seen once. Specimen: peripheral blood. The receptors were gathered from a woman in her twenties or thirties with COVID-19, enrolled during active disease.

The CDR3 spells CATSRGLADLYNEQFF. CDR3 bases: TGTGCCACCAGCAGGGGACTAGCGGATCTATACAATGAGCAGTTCTTC. V and J are TRBV15 and TRBJ2-1, with 11 bases matching TRBD2. The ends lost 3 bases at V and 4 bases at J; junction bases unmatched: 5. The CDR3 consists of 16 residues. Germline V gives CDR1 LNHNV, CDR2 YYDKDF (reference sequence).

This chain links TRBV27 with TRBJ1-2; 8 nucleotides line up with TRBD1. The ends lost 5 bases at V and 4 bases at J; junction bases unmatched: 0. CDR1 is MNHEY and CDR2 is SMNVEV in the germline V gene (reference sequence). The length of the CDR3 is 12 residues. CDR3 loop: CASSTGGYGYTF. The CDR3 coding sequence is TGTGCCAGCAGTACAGGGGGCTATGGCTACACCTTC.

V is TRBV5-1 and J is TRBJ2-3; 14 bases match TRBD2. The CDR3 extends over 18 amino acids. Trimming cost V 3 bases and J 0 bases; bases outside gene matches: 6. CDR1 is SGHRS, CDR2 YFSETQ, per germline. Here the CDR3 reads CASSSGLAGVSSTDTQYF. The CDR3 region has the DNA TGCGCCAGCAGCTCGGGACTAGCGGGAGTCTCTAGCACAGATACGCAGTATTTT.

The chain joins TRBV5-5 to TRBJ2-1, with TRBD2 identical over 7 bases. Germline V lookup: CDR1 SGHKS, CDR2 YYEKEE (reference sequence). The CDR3 totals 16 residues. Unmatched junction bases numbered 7, after V lost 4 bases and J lost 0 bases. The CDR3 sequence: CASSPGGVSSYNEQFF. For the CDR3, the DNA is TGTGCCAGCAGCCCTGGGGGGGTGAGCTCCTACAATGAGCAGTTCTTC. Together with reference TRBV5-5 and TRBJ2-1, the CDR3 gives the full variable domain: DAGVTQSPTHLIKTRGQQVTLRCSPISGHKSVSWYQQVLGQGPQFIFQYYEKEERGRGNFPDRFSARQFPNYSSELNVNALLLGDSALYLCASSPGGVSSYNEQFFGPGTRLTVL.

V is TRBV2 and J is TRBJ1-5, with 7 bases fitting TRBD1. CDR3 length: 14 amino acids. The J segment lost 7 bases and the V segment lost 5 bases, leaving 8 bases of the junction unmatched. Germline lookup yields CDR1 SNHLY and CDR2 FYNNEI. The CDR3: CASSQEGRGQPQHF. The CDR3 DNA follows: TGTGCCAGCAGTCAGGAGGGCAGGGGGCAGCCCCAGCATTTT.

This clone has a handful of counts. The V call is TRBV7-9, the J call TRBJ1-1; perhaps TRBD1 as D (6 bases). Between the trimmed V and J ends, which lost 5 bases and 1 base, there was a span of 14 bases. Germline CDR1 reads SEHNR; CDR2 reads FQNEAQ (reference sequence). The CDR3 runs to 15 residues. CDR3 coding DNA: TGTGCCAGCAGCGGCAGGGGAGAACGGAACACTGAAGCTTTCTTT. Residues: CASSGRGERNTEAFF.

The chain employs TRBV5-1 and TRBJ1-6, with a tentative D call TRBD1 (6 bases). V dropped 4 bases and J dropped 5 bases, with 19 bases sitting between them. Germline assignment: CDR1 SGHRS and CDR2 YFSETQ. This CDR3 spans 17 amino acids. The CDR3 DNA sequence: TGCGCCAGCAGCCGGAGCCCCCCAGGGGTAGATAATTCACCCCTCCACTTT. Its translation: CASSRSPPGVDNSPLHF.

The chain combines TRBV9 with TRBJ2-1; 8 positions match TRBD2. V lost 0 bases, J lost 7 bases, and 6 bases stayed unmatched. Germline V CDR1 and CDR2: SGDLS, YYNGEE. This CDR3 spans 15 amino acids. CDR3 nucleotide sequence: TGTGCCAGCAGCGTAGGACTAGCGTCTGAGAATGAGCAGTTCTTC. Protein: CASSVGLASENEQFF.

This rearrangement joins TRBV5-1 to TRBJ2-5; D is unresolved. V shed 0 bases and J shed 4 bases, with 7 bases lying between them. CDR1 SGHRS and CDR2 YFSETQ come from the germline V gene. The CDR3 is 13 amino acids. In nucleotides, the CDR3 is TGCGCCAGCAGCTTGGACAGCCGAGAGACCCAGTACTTC. Translated: CASSLDSRETQYF.

In its sample, this clone was seen once. V gene TRBV2 combines with J gene TRBJ2-2; 7 nucleotides align to TRBD2. Unmatched junction bases numbered 6, after V lost 2 bases and J lost 6 bases. This CDR3 spans 15 amino acids. Germline V CDR1 and CDR2: SNHLY, FYNNEI. The CDR3 region has the DNA TGTGCCAGCAGTGAATGGGGGAGGGAGGCCGGGGAGCTGTTTTTT. As protein: CASSEWGREAGELFF. Based on the CDR3 plus reference TRBV2 and TRBJ2-2, the full variable domain is EPEVTQTPSHQVTQMGQEVILRCVPISNHLYFYWYRQILGQKVEFLVSFYNNEISEKSEIFDDQFSVERPDGSNFTLKIRSTKLEDSAMYFCASSEWGREAGELFFGEGSRLTVL.

V and J are TRBV7-2 and TRBJ1-6, with a possible D match to TRBD1 (5 bases). V was shortened by 2 bases and J by 7 bases, with 15 bases between the two germline ends. The CDR3 covers 16 residues. Per germline, CDR1 SGHTA and CDR2 FQGNSA. Written as DNA, the CDR3 is TGTGCCAGCAGCTTAAGGTTGACAGATAGGAATTCACCCCTCCACTTT. Translation gives CASSLRLTDRNSPLHF. Full variable domain (outside the CDR3, taken from reference TRBV7-2 and TRBJ1-6): GAGVSQSPSNKVTEKGKDVELRCDPISGHTALYWYRQSLGQGLEFLIYFQGNSAPDKSGLPSDRFSAERTGGSVSTLTIQRTQQEDSAVYLCASSLRLTDRNSPLHFGNGTRLTVT.

The V call is TRBV4-3, the J call TRBJ1-5; weak D call: TRBD1 (5 bases). The germline V gene has CDR1 LGHNA and CDR2 YSLEER. The V gene lost 0 bases and the J gene lost 6 bases, with 15 bases spanning the gap. CDR3 length: 16 amino acids. CDR3: CASSQDKVRQGQPQHF. CDR3 nucleotide sequence: TGCGCCAGCAGCCAAGACAAAGTGAGGCAGGGTCAGCCCCAGCATTTT.

V usage is TRBV28 and J usage is TRBJ1-5, with 9 nucleotides matching TRBD1. Unmatched junction bases numbered 9, after V lost 6 bases and J lost 0 bases. Germline values: CDR1 MDHEN, CDR2 SYDVKM. The CDR3 has 17 amino acids. CDR3 sequence: CASRRTGAGVSNQPQHF. The CDR3 nucleotides are TGTGCCAGCAGACGGACAGGGGCGGGAGTTAGCAATCAGCCCCAGCATTTT.

This clone has a single count. The J gene is TRBJ2-7, the V gene TRBV19, with TRBD1 matching 11 bases. CDR1 LNHDA and CDR2 SQIVND come from the germline V gene (reference sequence). This CDR3 spans 15 amino acids. The V gene end was trimmed by 5 bases and the J gene end by 4 bases; junction bases not matched to a gene: 7. The CDR3: CASSSRTGGGYEQYF. CDR3 sequence (DNA): TGTGCCAGTAGTTCTCGGACAGGGGGCGGATACGAGCAGTACTTC.

The rearrangement links TRBV3-1 (or the pseudogene TRBV3-2) to TRBJ2-1, with D possibly TRBD2 on 6 matching bases. V was pared by 4 bases and J by 5 bases, with 18 bases between. Germline loops: CDR1 LGHDT, CDR2 YNNKEL (reference sequence). This CDR3 contains 16 residues. The CDR3 DNA follows: TGTGCCAGCAGCCCCCGGGCGGGACTCGGGGACAATGAGCAGTTCTTC. It is translated as CASSPRAGLGDNEQFF.

The rearrangement uses TRBV11-2 and TRBJ2-3; D possibly corresponds to TRBD2 (5 bases). CDR1 and CDR2 from the germline V gene are SGHAT and FQNNGV. The V gene lost 3 bases and the J gene lost 0 bases, with 10 bases spanning the gap. This CDR3 contains 15 residues. DNA for the CDR3: TGTGCCAGCAGCTTTGGGAGTACTAGCACAGATACGCAGTATTTT. Its translation: CASSFGSTSTDTQYF.

The genes are TRBV5-6 and TRBJ1-2, with 8 bases lining up with TRBD1. Germline V lookup: CDR1 SGHDT, CDR2 YYEEEE. This CDR3 comprises 15 residues. With 5 bases clipped from V and 6 bases from J, the junction kept 12 bases outside the gene matches. The CDR3 region is CASRVPGQVKNGYTF. CDR3 sequence (DNA): TGTGCCAGCAGAGTTCCGGGACAGGTTAAGAATGGCTACACCTTC. Looking up the rest from reference TRBV5-6 and TRBJ1-2 gives the full variable domain: DAGVTQSPTHLIKTRGQQVTLRCSPKSGHDTVSWYQQALGQGPQFIFQYYEEEERQRGNFPDRFSGHQFPNYSSELNVNALLLGDSALYLCASRVPGQVKNGYTFGSGTRLTVV.

The chain carries TRBV4-1 and TRBJ1-6, with unresolved D. Germline V CDR1 and CDR2: MGHRA, YSYEKL. CDR3 length: 15 residues. Trimming removed 0 bases from V and 16 bases from J, with 19 bases in between. CDR3 region: CASSQETASGRKLHF. The CDR3 nucleotides are TGCGCCAGCAGCCAAGAAACAGCATCTGGGCGAAAGCTCCACTTT.

This chain joins TRBV29-1 and TRBJ2-1, with 10 bases matching TRBD2. The CDR3 length is 17 residues. Germline CDR1 and CDR2: SQVTM and ANQGSEA. V dropped 4 bases and J dropped 5; count of bases not matched to a gene: 14. CDR3 bases: TGCAGCGTTGTGGGGACTAGCGAGGATTTTTGGGACAATGAGCAGTTCTTC. Translated: CSVVGTSEDFWDNEQFF.